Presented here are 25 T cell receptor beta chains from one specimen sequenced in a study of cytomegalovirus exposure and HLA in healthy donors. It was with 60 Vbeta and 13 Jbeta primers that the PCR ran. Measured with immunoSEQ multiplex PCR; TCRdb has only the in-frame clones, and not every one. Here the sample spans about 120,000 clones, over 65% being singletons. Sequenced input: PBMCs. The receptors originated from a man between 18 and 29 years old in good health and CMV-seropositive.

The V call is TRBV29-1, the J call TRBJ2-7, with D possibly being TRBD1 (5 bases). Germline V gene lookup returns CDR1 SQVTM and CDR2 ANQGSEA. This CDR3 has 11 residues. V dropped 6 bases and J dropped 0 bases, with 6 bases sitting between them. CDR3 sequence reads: CSVRGSYEQYF. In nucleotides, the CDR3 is TGCAGCGTAAGGGGCTCCTACGAGCAGTACTTC.

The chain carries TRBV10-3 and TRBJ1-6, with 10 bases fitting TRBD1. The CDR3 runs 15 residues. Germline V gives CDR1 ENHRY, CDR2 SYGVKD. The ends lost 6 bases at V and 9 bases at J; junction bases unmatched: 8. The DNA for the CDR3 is TGTGCCATCAGGTCAACCGGGACAGGGGTTTCACCCCTCCACTTT. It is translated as CAIRSTGTGVSPLHF.

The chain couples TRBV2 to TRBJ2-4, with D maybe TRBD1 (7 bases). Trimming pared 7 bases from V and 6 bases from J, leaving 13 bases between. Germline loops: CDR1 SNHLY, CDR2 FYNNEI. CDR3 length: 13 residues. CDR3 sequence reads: CASNQGGSNIQYF. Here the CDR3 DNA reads TGTGCCAGCAATCAGGGGGGATCAAACATTCAGTACTTC.

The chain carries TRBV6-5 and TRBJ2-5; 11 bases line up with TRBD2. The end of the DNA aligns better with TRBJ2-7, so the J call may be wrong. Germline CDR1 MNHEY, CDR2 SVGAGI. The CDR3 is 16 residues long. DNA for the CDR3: TGTGCCAGCAGTTTCCGACTAGCGGGGACTTCCTACGAGCAGTACTTC. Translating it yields CASSFRLAGTSYEQYF.

The CDR3 sequence: CASSGGTSAAPLTDTQYF. DNA of the CDR3: TGTGCCAGCAGCGGCGGGACTAGCGCAGCTCCCCTCACAGATACGCAGTATTTT. The V call is TRBV5-4, the J call TRBJ2-3; TRBD2 agrees at 10 bases. CDR3 length: 18 residues. The germline V gene has CDR1 SGHNT and CDR2 YYREEE (reference sequence). J lost 2 bases, V lost 4 bases, and 13 bases had no gene match.

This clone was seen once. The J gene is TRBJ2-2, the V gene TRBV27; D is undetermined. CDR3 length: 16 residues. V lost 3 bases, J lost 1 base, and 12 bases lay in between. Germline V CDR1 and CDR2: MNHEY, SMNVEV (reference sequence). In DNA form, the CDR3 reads TGTGCCAGCAGTTTTATGAGAATTATGAACACCGGGGAGCTGTTTTTT. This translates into CASSFMRIMNTGELFF.

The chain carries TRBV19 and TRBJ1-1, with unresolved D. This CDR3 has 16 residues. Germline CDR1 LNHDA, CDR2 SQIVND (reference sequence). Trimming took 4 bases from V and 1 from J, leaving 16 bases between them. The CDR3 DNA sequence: TGTGCCAGTAGTACTAGTCTTGATCGGGGGAACACTGAAGCTTTCTTT. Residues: CASSTSLDRGNTEAFF.

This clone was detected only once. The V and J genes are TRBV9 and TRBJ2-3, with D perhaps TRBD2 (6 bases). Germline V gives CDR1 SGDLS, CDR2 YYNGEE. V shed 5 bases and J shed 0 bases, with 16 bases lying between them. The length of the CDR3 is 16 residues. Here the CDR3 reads CASSTAKGTSTDTQYF. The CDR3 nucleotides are TGTGCCAGCAGTACCGCCAAGGGGACTAGCACAGATACGCAGTATTTT.

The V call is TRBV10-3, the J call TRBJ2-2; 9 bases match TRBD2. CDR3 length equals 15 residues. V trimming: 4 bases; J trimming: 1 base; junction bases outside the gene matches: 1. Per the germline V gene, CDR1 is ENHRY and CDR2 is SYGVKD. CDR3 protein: CAISGAGGNTGELFF. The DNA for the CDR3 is TGTGCCATCAGTGGAGCGGGGGGGAACACCGGGGAGCTGTTTTTT.

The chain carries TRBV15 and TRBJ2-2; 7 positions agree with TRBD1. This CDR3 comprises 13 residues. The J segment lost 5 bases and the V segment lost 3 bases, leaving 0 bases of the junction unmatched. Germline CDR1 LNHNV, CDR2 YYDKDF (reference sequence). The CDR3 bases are TGTGCCACCAGCAGGGACAGGACCGGGGAGCTGTTTTTT. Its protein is CATSRDRTGELFF.

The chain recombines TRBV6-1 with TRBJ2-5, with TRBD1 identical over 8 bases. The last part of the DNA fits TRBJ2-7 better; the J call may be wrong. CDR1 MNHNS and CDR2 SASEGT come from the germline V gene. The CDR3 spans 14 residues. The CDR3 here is CASRRQGPSYEQYF. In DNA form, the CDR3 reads TGTGCCAGCAGAAGACAGGGGCCTTCCTACGAGCAGTACTTC.

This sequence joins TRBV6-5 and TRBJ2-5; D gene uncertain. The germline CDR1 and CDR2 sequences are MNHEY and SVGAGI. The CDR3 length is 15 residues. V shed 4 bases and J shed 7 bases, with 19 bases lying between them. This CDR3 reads CASSSFLGSPGTQYF. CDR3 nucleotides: TGTGCCAGCAGTTCCTTTTTGGGTTCCCCGGGGACCCAGTACTTC.

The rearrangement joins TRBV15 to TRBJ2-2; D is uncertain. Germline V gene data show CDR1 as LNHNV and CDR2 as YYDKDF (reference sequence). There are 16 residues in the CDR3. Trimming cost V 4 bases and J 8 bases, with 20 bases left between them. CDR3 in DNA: TGTGCCACCAGCACACCTGGATCCGAGGTCTCGGGGGAGCTGTTTTTT. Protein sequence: CATSTPGSEVSGELFF.

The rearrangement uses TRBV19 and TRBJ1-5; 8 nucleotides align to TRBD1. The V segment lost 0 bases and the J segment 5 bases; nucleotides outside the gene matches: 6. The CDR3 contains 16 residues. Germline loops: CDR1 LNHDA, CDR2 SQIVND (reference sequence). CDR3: CASSIEGTGTYQPQHF. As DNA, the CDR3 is TGTGCCAGTAGTATAGAGGGGACAGGCACATATCAGCCCCAGCATTTT.

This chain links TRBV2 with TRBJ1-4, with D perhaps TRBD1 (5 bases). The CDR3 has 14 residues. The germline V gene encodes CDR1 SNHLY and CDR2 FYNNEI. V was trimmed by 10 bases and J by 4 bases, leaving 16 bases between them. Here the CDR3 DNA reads TGTGCCACCTCTGGGGGACTACTTAATGAAAAACTGTTTTTT. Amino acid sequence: CATSGGLLNEKLFF.

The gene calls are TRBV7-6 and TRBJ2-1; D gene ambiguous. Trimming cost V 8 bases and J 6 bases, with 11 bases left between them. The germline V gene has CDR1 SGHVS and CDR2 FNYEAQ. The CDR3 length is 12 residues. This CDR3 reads CASGPETNEQFF. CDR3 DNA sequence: TGTGCCAGCGGCCCGGAGACCAATGAGCAGTTCTTC.

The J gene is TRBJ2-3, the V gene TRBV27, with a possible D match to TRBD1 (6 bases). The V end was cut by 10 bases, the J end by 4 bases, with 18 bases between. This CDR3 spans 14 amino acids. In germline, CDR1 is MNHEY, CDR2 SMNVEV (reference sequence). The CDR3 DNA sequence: TGTGCCACCGCTAGGGGGAGCGTCCCAGATACGCAGTATTTT. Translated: CATARGSVPDTQYF.

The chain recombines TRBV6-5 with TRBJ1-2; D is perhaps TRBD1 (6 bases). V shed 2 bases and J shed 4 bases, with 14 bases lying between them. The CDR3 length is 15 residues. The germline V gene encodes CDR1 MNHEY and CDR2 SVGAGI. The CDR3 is CASSYVGGAGYGYTF. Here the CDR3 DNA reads TGTGCCAGCAGTTACGTCGGGGGGGCAGGCTATGGCTACACCTTC.

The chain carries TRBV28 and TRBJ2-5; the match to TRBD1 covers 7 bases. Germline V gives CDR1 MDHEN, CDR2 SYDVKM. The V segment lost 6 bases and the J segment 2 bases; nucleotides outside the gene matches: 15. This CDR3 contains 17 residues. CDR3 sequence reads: CASSWNYRGTGQETQYF. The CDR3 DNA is TGTGCCAGCAGCTGGAACTACAGGGGTACGGGGCAAGAGACCCAGTACTTC. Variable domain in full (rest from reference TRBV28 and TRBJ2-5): DVKVTQSSRYLVKRTGEKVFLECVQDMDHENMFWYRQDPGLGLRLIYFSYDVKMKEKGDIPEGYSVSREKKERFSLILESASTNQTSMYLCASSWNYRGTGQETQYFGPGTRLLVL.

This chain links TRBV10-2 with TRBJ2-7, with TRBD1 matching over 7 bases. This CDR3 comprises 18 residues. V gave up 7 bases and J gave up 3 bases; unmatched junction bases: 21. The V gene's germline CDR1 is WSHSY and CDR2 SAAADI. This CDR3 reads CASIVPRQGPNYYYEQYF. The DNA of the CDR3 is TGCGCCAGCATCGTACCGAGACAGGGCCCAAATTACTACTACGAGCAGTACTTC.

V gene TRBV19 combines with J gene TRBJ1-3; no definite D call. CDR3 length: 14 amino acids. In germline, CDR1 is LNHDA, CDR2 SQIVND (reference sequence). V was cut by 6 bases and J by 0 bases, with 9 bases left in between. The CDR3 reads CASSKLSSGNTIYF. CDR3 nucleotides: TGTGCCAGTAGCAAACTGAGCTCTGGAAACACCATATATTTT.

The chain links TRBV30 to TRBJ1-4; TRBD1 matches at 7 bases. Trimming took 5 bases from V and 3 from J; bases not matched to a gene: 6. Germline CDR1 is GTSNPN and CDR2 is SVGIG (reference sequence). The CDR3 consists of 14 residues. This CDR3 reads CAWGAGGANEKLFF. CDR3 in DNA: TGTGCCTGGGGGGCAGGGGGTGCTAATGAAAAACTGTTTTTT.

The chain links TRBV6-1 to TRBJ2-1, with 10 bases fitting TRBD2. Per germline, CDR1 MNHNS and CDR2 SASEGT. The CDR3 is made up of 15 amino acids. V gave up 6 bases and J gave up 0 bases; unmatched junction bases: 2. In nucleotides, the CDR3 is TGTGCCAGCAGCGGACTAGCGGACTCCTACAATGAGCAGTTCTTC. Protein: CASSGLADSYNEQFF.

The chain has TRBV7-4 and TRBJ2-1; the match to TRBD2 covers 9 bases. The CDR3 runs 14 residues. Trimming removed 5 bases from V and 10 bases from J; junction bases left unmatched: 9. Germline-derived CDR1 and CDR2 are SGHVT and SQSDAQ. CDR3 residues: CASSILAGSREQFF. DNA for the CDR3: TGTGCCAGCAGCATCCTAGCGGGGTCACGAGAGCAGTTCTTC.

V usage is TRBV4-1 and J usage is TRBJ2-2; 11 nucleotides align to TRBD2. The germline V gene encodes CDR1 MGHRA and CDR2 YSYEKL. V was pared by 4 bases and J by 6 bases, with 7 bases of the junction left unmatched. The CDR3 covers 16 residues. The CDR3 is CASSLRSGGVSGELFF. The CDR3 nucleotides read TGCGCCAGCAGCCTTCGTAGCGGGGGGGTCTCCGGGGAGCTGTTTTTT.